The 25 T cell receptor beta chains below all came from one sample that was sequenced in a study of blood T cell repertoires in COVID-19. Measured with immunoSEQ multiplex PCR; TCRdb has only the in-frame clones, and not every one. The sample yields fewer than 250,000 clones, 75% to 85% seen once. Sequencing input: PBMCs or T cells enriched from blood (not recorded which). These receptors were collected from a woman between 50 and 59 years old with acute COVID-19.

This chain links TRBV6-1 with TRBJ1-2, with 8 bases lining up with TRBD1. Germline V CDR1 and CDR2: MNHNS, SASEGT. The CDR3 is made up of 15 amino acids. Losses at the gene ends were 1 base for V and 1 base for J; bases not matched to a gene: 2. CDR3 residues: CASSEGTGGNYGYTF. The CDR3 nucleotides read TGTGCCAGCAGTGAAGGTACAGGGGGTAACTATGGCTACACCTTC.

Comments on this clone: Additional DNA sequences in this sample encode the identical CDR3. The V call is TRBV11-2, the J call TRBJ2-7; TRBD1 is a possible D gene (6 bases). The CDR3 runs to 15 residues. Germline V CDR1 and CDR2: SGHAT, FQNNGV. V was cut by 0 bases and J by 0 bases, with 9 bases left in between. The CDR3 coding sequence is TGTGCCAGCAGCTTAGAGGGCAGGGGCTCCTACGAGCAGTACGTC. Protein: CASSLEGRGSYEQYV.

The CDR3 DNA sequence: TGTGCCAGTAGTCCCTCGGGACAGGGCACAGATACGCAGTATTTT. Translated: CASSPSGQGTDTQYF. This chain joins TRBV19 and TRBJ2-3, with 8 bases aligning to TRBD1. The CDR3 is 15 residues long. J gave up 1 base and V 5 bases, and 5 bases lay outside the gene matches. CDR1 is LNHDA and CDR2 is SQIVND in the germline V gene (reference sequence). The full variable domain, rest sourced from reference TRBV19 and TRBJ2-3, is DGGITQSPKYLFRKEGQNVTLSCEQNLNHDAMYWYRQDPGQGLRLIYYSQIVNDFQKGDIAEGYSVSREKKESFPLTVTSAQKNPTAFYLCASSPSGQGTDTQYFGPGTRLTVL.

The chain employs TRBV24-1 and TRBJ2-3; 10 bases agree with TRBD1. V shed 7 bases, J shed 7 bases, and the junction held 4 bases outside the gene matches. The length of the CDR3 is 13 residues. In germline, CDR1 is KGHDR, CDR2 SFDVKD. CDR3 amino acids: CATRDRGRNTQYF. CDR3 DNA sequence: TGTGCCACCAGAGACAGGGGGCGAAATACGCAGTATTTT.

This chain uses TRBV7-9 with TRBJ2-3; D might be TRBD2 (7 bases). V was clipped by 3 bases and J by 0 bases, with 13 bases between them. Germline-derived CDR1 and CDR2 are SEHNR and FQNEAQ (reference sequence). The length of the CDR3 is 16 residues. CDR3 region: CASSLGAGESTDTQYF. The CDR3 DNA sequence: TGTGCCAGCAGCTTGGGGGCGGGGGAAAGCACAGATACGCAGTATTTT.

The V call is TRBV10-3, the J call TRBJ2-3; 8 bases are a match to TRBD2. The CDR3 has 15 residues. The V segment lost 8 bases and the J segment 2 bases; nucleotides outside the gene matches: 9. Germline assignment: CDR1 ENHRY and CDR2 SYGVKD. The DNA for the CDR3 is TGTGCCATCGGACGAGCGGGGGAGAACACAGATACGCAGTATTTT. Translating it yields CAIGRAGENTDTQYF.

This clone was picked up one time. V and J are TRBV23-1 and TRBJ2-3, with 13 bases aligning to TRBD2. TRBV23-1 is labeled an ORF, and its function is uncertain. This CDR3 region has 18 residues. V lost 4 bases to trimming and J lost 2 bases; unmatched junction nucleotides: 9. The CDR3 region is CASSPKTGTSGDTDTQYF. The CDR3 coding sequence is TGCGCCAGCAGTCCGAAAACCGGGACTAGCGGGGACACAGATACGCAGTATTTT.

The chain uses TRBV19 and TRBJ1-1; 9 bases match TRBD1. The germline gives CDR1 LNHDA, CDR2 SQIVND (reference sequence). The CDR3 loop spans 17 amino acids. V gave up 7 bases and J gave up 5 bases; unmatched junction bases: 17. DNA for the CDR3: TGTGCCAGTATCTACTTCCCGGGACAGGGTGGAGGGACTGAAGCTTTCTTT. The encoded protein is CASIYFPGQGGGTEAFF.

V usage is TRBV6-5 and J usage is TRBJ1-1; D gene ambiguous. The CDR3 totals 14 residues. Germline assignment: CDR1 MNHEY and CDR2 SVGAGI. Trimming took 8 bases from V and 0 from J, leaving 13 bases between them. The CDR3 coding sequence is TGTGCCAGCGACACTGTCGGATTGAACACTGAAGCTTTCTTT. As protein: CASDTVGLNTEAFF.

The rearrangement uses TRBV24-1 and TRBJ2-2; no definite D call. The CDR3 loop spans 12 amino acids. Trimming shortened V by 5 bases and J by 5 bases, and 5 bases separated the two germline ends. Germline V lookup: CDR1 KGHDR, CDR2 SFDVKD. The CDR3 here is CATSGRTGELFF. The DNA for the CDR3 is TGTGCCACCAGTGGCAGGACCGGGGAGCTGTTTTTT.

Here the CDR3 reads CASSLGRTPLHF. CDR3 nucleotides: TGTGCCAGCAGCTTAGGGAGGACACCCCTCCACTTT. The V and J genes are TRBV11-2 and TRBJ1-6; D is uncertain. V lost 1 base and J 11 bases, leaving 6 bases between the germline ends. Germline lookup yields CDR1 SGHAT and CDR2 FQNNGV. The CDR3 has 12 residues. The full variable domain, its missing parts supplied by reference TRBV11-2 and TRBJ1-6, is EAGVAQSPRYKIIEKRQSVAFWCNPISGHATLYWYQQILGQGPKLLIQFQNNGVVDDSQLPKDRFSAERLKGVDSTLKIQPAKLEDSAVYLCASSLGRTPLHFGNGTRLTVT.

The gene calls are TRBV19 and TRBJ2-1; a weak D match, TRBD2 (5 bases). CDR3 length: 12 amino acids. The V end was cut by 8 bases, the J end by 1 base, with 6 bases between. Germline lookup yields CDR1 LNHDA and CDR2 SQIVND (reference sequence). The CDR3 is CASGESYNEQFF. The DNA for the CDR3 is TGTGCCAGTGGGGAGTCCTACAATGAGCAGTTCTTC. The full variable domain, rest sourced from reference TRBV19 and TRBJ2-1, is DGGITQSPKYLFRKEGQNVTLSCEQNLNHDAMYWYRQDPGQGLRLIYYSQIVNDFQKGDIAEGYSVSREKKESFPLTVTSAQKNPTAFYLCASGESYNEQFFGPGTRLTVL.

The chain has TRBV3-1 (or the pseudogene TRBV3-2) and TRBJ2-5; 10 nucleotides align to TRBD2. This CDR3 is built from 15 residues. Trimming cost V 4 bases and J 4 bases; bases outside gene matches: 6. The germline V gene has CDR1 LGHDT and CDR2 YNNKEL (reference sequence). The DNA of the CDR3 is TGTGCCAGCAGCCCGGCAGCGGGGGGGAGAGAGACCCAGTACTTC. Amino acids: CASSPAAGGRETQYF.

The chain links TRBV19 to TRBJ2-2, with 7 bases identical to TRBD1. The CDR3 runs to 14 residues. Germline V gene data show CDR1 as LNHDA and CDR2 as SQIVND (reference sequence). The V segment lost 5 bases and the J segment 6 bases; nucleotides outside the gene matches: 6. The DNA for the CDR3 is TGTGCCAGTAGTGTAACAGGGGTATCCGGGGAGCTGTTTTTT. This gives the protein CASSVTGVSGELFF.

In its sample, this clone was seen once. The rearrangement joins TRBV2 to TRBJ1-5; D call uncertain. This CDR3 region has 13 residues. Looked up from germline, CDR1 is SNHLY and CDR2 is FYNNEI. V was cut by 6 bases and J by 7 bases, with 13 bases left in between. The CDR3, as DNA: TGTGCCAGCAGCCGGGGTTCCGTCCAGCCCCAGCATTTT. Translated, it gives CASSRGSVQPQHF.

This chain uses TRBV10-2 with TRBJ1-2; TRBD1 agrees at 9 bases. The CDR3 covers 15 residues. Losses at the gene ends were 6 bases for V and 6 bases for J; bases not matched to a gene: 11. In germline, CDR1 is WSHSY, CDR2 SAAADI. CDR3 DNA sequence: TGCGCCAGCAGAGGACAGGGGCGCAGGGGGCATGGCTACACCTTC. Amino acids: CASRGQGRRGHGYTF.

V usage is TRBV29-1 and J usage is TRBJ2-3; 10 bases agree with TRBD1. CDR3 length equals 18 residues. V shed 2 bases, J shed 11 bases, and the junction held 22 bases outside the gene matches. CDR1 SQVTM and CDR2 ANQGSEA come from the germline V gene. CDR3 coding DNA: TGCAGCGTTGAAAGGTCACCAGGGACAGGGGCTCTTGGGTTGGGGCAGTATTTT. Residues: CSVERSPGTGALGLGQYF.

The chain recombines TRBV6-1 with TRBJ2-7; a possible D gene is TRBD2 (5 bases). This CDR3 has 15 amino acids. V lost 3 bases and J 2 bases, leaving 14 bases between the germline ends. The germline gives CDR1 MNHNS, CDR2 SASEGT. The CDR3 DNA reads TGTGCCAGCAGTGATTTAATCGGGGTTACCTACGAGCAGTACGTC. Its protein product is CASSDLIGVTYEQYV.

V is TRBV5-8 and J is TRBJ2-1, with D possibly TRBD2 on 5 matching bases. V was pared by 2 bases and J by 8 bases, with 14 bases between. The germline V gene encodes CDR1 SGHTS and CDR2 YDEGEE. The length of the CDR3 is 14 residues. The CDR3 coding sequence is TGTGCCAGCAGCTTCGGGGTCACGGGTTATGAGCAGTTCTTC. This sequence encodes CASSFGVTGYEQFF.

The CDR3 DNA follows: TGTGCCAGCATTCCCGACTTTGACAGCTATGGCTACACCTTC. Its protein product is CASIPDFDSYGYTF. The chain combines TRBV6-5 with TRBJ1-2; possibly TRBD1 for D (5 bases). The CDR3 has 14 residues. The germline V gene encodes CDR1 MNHEY and CDR2 SVGAGI. V was pared by 7 bases and J by 4 bases, with 16 bases between.

This chain links TRBV5-1 with TRBJ2-5; D is possibly TRBD2 (7 bases). V gave up 0 bases and J gave up 1 base, with 16 bases separating them. Germline V gene lookup returns CDR1 SGHRS and CDR2 YFSETQ. The CDR3 length is 17 residues. CDR3 residues: CASSLGGRGAFQETQYF. The DNA of the CDR3 is TGCGCCAGCAGCTTGGGGGGCCGGGGGGCCTTCCAAGAGACCCAGTACTTC. Full variable domain (remainder filled in from reference TRBV5-1 and TRBJ2-5): KAGVTQTPRYLIKTRGQQVTLSCSPISGHRSVSWYQQTPGQGLQFLFEYFSETQRNKGNFPGRFSGRQFSNSRSEMNVSTLELGDSALYLCASSLGGRGAFQETQYFGPGTRLLVL.

The chain carries TRBV14 and TRBJ2-1; 7 nucleotides align to TRBD2. There are 15 residues in the CDR3. The germline gives CDR1 SGHDN, CDR2 FVKESK. The junction had 11 bases not matched to a gene; V was cut back by 4 bases and J by 8 bases. The CDR3 nucleotides read TGTGCCAGCAGCCGCCCAGCGGGACGGCTCGATGAGCAGTTCTTC. Amino acids: CASSRPAGRLDEQFF.

This chain links TRBV7-2 with TRBJ2-5, with 8 positions matching TRBD1. J was trimmed by 5 bases and V by 5 bases; bases with no gene match: 7. The CDR3 is 14 amino acids. Germline CDR1 SGHTA, CDR2 FQGNSA. CDR3 coding DNA: TGTGCCAGCAGCGCAGGGGGCGGTCGGGAGACCCAGTACTTC. Encoded protein: CASSAGGGRETQYF.

The chain is built from TRBV19 and TRBJ2-3, with 9 positions matching TRBD2. Germline V gene data show CDR1 as LNHDA and CDR2 as SQIVND (reference sequence). Trimming took 3 bases from V and 9 from J; bases not matched to a gene: 7. The length of the CDR3 is 14 residues. The CDR3, as DNA: TGTGCCAGTAGTATGGCGGGGGGGCCGAGGACGCAGTATTTT. Encoded protein: CASSMAGGPRTQYF.

V usage is TRBV3-1 (or the pseudogene TRBV3-2) and J usage is TRBJ2-3; 7 nucleotides align to TRBD1. The CDR3 is made up of 16 amino acids. The trim removed 3 bases at V and 7 bases at J, leaving 13 bases unmatched. Per germline, CDR1 LGHDT and CDR2 YNNKEL (reference sequence). This chain's CDR3 is CASSQYRDSSLNTQYF. The CDR3 DNA reads TGTGCCAGCAGCCAGTATAGGGACAGTTCACTAAATACGCAGTATTTT.